The source of this T cell receptor beta chain is a study of blood T cells in healthy people across ages. Each donor had approximately 10 milliliters of peripheral blood drawn. Of note for this clonotype: Its specificity is unknown.

Findings of the study overall: Older age coincided with a roughly linear decline in TCR beta diversity per million T cells. Diversity figures derived from one million T cells were judged to underestimate the true value.

The second PCR ran roughly 7 to 12 cycles with a sample-barcoded 5' primer and J-beta primers. TCRdb re-analysed the 5' RACE reads in MiXCR, keeping a single row per CDR3 protein. The table includes over 600,000 distinct CDR3 sequences, about 43% detected once. Germline-derived CDR1 and CDR2 are LGHNA and YNFKEQ. V was trimmed by 0 bases and J by 0 bases, leaving 6 bases between them. This CDR3 region has 15 residues. The source is an elderly man in good health. The specimen was blood. The gene calls are TRBV4-2 and TRBJ1-5; possible D gene TRBD1, 5 bases. The CDR3 sequence: CASSQEGDSNQPQHF. CDR3 coding DNA: TGTGCCAGCAGCCAAGAGGGGGATAGCAATCAGCCCCAGCATTTT.